These 22 T cell receptor beta chains originate from one sample sequenced in a study of T cell changes during pregnancy in multiple sclerosis. Measured with immunoSEQ multiplex PCR; TCRdb has only the in-frame clones, and not every one. The table records 39,000 or so clones, 80% to 95% of them present only once. The source material was CD8+ T cells from peripheral blood mononuclear cells, sampled in the first trimester of pregnancy. The receptor source for this set is a female donor with multiple sclerosis, enrolled in a pregnancy study.

The V and J genes are TRBV28 and TRBJ2-5, with 11 bases fitting TRBD1. From germline, CDR1 is MDHEN and CDR2 SYDVKM. CDR3 length: 15 amino acids. J was trimmed by 4 bases and V by 3 bases; bases with no gene match: 4. In DNA, the CDR3 is TGTGCCAGCAGTTTCCGGGACAGGGGGGGAGAGACCCAGTACTTC. Translation gives CASSFRDRGGETQYF.

Here the CDR3 DNA reads TGTGCCATCAGTGAGTCTGGCGGGAGTAGAACAGATACGCAGTATTTT. It specifies CAISESGGSRTDTQYF. The V and J genes are TRBV10-3 and TRBJ2-3, with TRBD2 matching 7 bases. The germline V gene has CDR1 ENHRY and CDR2 SYGVKD. V lost 0 bases and J lost 3; bases outside the gene matches: 6. This CDR3 contains 16 residues.

V and J are TRBV6-5 and TRBJ2-5; D may be TRBD1 (5 bases). V gave up 6 bases and J gave up 1 base, with 15 bases separating them. The CDR3 sequence is 15 residues long. Germline V gene lookup returns CDR1 MNHEY and CDR2 SVGAGI. CDR3 region: CASSLTEILQETQYF. The CDR3 nucleotides are TGTGCCAGCAGCCTGACAGAGATCCTCCAAGAGACCCAGTACTTC.

The genes are TRBV29-1 and TRBJ2-7; TRBD2 matches at 7 bases. V lost 3 bases to trimming and J lost 5 bases; unmatched junction nucleotides: 16. The CDR3 extends over 16 amino acids. Germline V gives CDR1 SQVTM, CDR2 ANQGSEA. CDR3 coding DNA: TGCAGCGTTGATGAGACCGGGAATGGGGGGGTTCACGAGCAGTACTTC. It yields the protein CSVDETGNGGVHEQYF.

This clone was seen once. The V and J genes are TRBV4-2 and TRBJ2-1; 10 nucleotides align to TRBD2. The CDR3 sequence is 18 residues long. J was trimmed by 1 base and V by 4 bases; bases with no gene match: 10. Germline V gene lookup returns CDR1 LGHNA and CDR2 YNFKEQ. CDR3 region: CASSLGTSASLSYNEQFF. Here the CDR3 DNA reads TGTGCCAGCAGCCTAGGGACTAGCGCATCACTATCCTACAATGAGCAGTTCTTC.

This clone showed up just once. The J gene is TRBJ2-1, the V gene TRBV4-1; a possible D gene is TRBD1 (6 bases). Germline V lookup: CDR1 MGHRA, CDR2 YSYEKL. Trimming took 0 bases from V and 8 from J, leaving 17 bases between them. The CDR3 extends over 16 amino acids. In DNA form, the CDR3 reads TGCGCCAGCAGCCAAGAGAGAAGGACAGTCTTCTATGAGCAGTTCTTC. Its translation is CASSQERRTVFYEQFF.

The genes are TRBV19 and TRBJ2-7, with 9 bases aligning to TRBD2. Trimming cost V 4 bases and J 2 bases; bases outside gene matches: 6. The CDR3 runs to 15 residues. Germline V CDR1 and CDR2: LNHDA, SQIVND (reference sequence). Here the CDR3 reads CASSTRGTSTYEQYF. The CDR3 DNA reads as TGTGCCAGTAGTACGCGTGGGACTAGCACCTACGAGCAGTACTTC.

The V and J genes are TRBV7-6 and TRBJ2-7; D is perhaps TRBD2 (6 bases). CDR1 and CDR2 (germline): SGHVS, FNYEAQ. CDR3 length: 15 amino acids. Trimming removed 1 base at V and 4 bases at J, with 14 bases between. DNA for the CDR3: TGTGCCAGCAGCTTAGGGAGGGGAGGAGGTTACGAGCAGTACTTC. Translating it yields CASSLGRGGGYEQYF.

The CDR3 reads CASSIDSGWDYGYTF. The CDR3 DNA follows: TGTGCCAGTAGTATAGACTCGGGATGGGACTATGGCTACACCTTC. This chain joins TRBV19 and TRBJ1-2; D not resolved. The CDR3 has 15 residues. V was shortened by 0 bases and J by 3 bases, with 11 bases between the two germline ends. CDR1 and CDR2 from the germline V gene are LNHDA and SQIVND (reference sequence).

The CDR3 spells CASSQDRLGGGGQPQHF. The DNA for the CDR3 is TGCGCCAGCAGCCAAGATCGGCTCGGGGGAGGAGGTCAGCCCCAGCATTTT. The chain employs TRBV4-3 and TRBJ1-5; D might be TRBD1 (5 bases). The germline V and J ends were trimmed by 0 bases and 6 bases, with 18 bases remaining between them. Germline-derived CDR1 and CDR2 are LGHNA and YSLEER. The CDR3 is made up of 17 amino acids.

The chain couples TRBV30 to TRBJ1-5; D gene ambiguous. The CDR3 consists of 13 residues. The V end was cut by 0 bases, the J end by 3 bases, with 6 bases between. The germline V gene has CDR1 GTSNPN and CDR2 SVGIG (reference sequence). The chain's CDR3 is CAWSVGHNQPQHF. In nucleotides, the CDR3 is TGTGCCTGGAGTGTGGGCCACAATCAGCCCCAGCATTTT.

This clone was seen only once. One junction end disagrees with the germline gene, perhaps due to a read error. V usage is TRBV6-5 and J usage is TRBJ1-1; possible D gene TRBD1, 6 bases. This CDR3 comprises 13 residues. Germline values: CDR1 MNHEY, CDR2 SVGAGI. CDR3 sequence reads: CASSYFQGTEGVF. The CDR3 DNA reads TGTGCCAGCAGTTACTTCCAGGGGACCGAAGGGGTCTTT.

The chain links TRBV7-6 to TRBJ2-1; 12 nucleotides align to TRBD2. In germline, CDR1 is SGHVS, CDR2 FNYEAQ. Unmatched junction bases numbered 4, after V lost 4 bases and J lost 6 bases. This CDR3 spans 15 amino acids. The CDR3 is CASSSGLAGINEQFF. CDR3 bases: TGTGCCAGCAGCTCAGGACTAGCGGGAATCAATGAGCAGTTCTTC.

V and J are TRBV4-2 and TRBJ1-4; D is unclear. CDR1 is LGHNA, CDR2 YNFKEQ, per germline. V was cut by 0 bases and J by 4 bases, with 9 bases left in between. The CDR3 covers 15 residues. CDR3: CASSQESRVNEKLFF. CDR3 nucleotide sequence: TGTGCCAGCAGCCAAGAGTCGAGGGTTAATGAAAAACTGTTTTTT.

The J gene is TRBJ2-6, the V gene TRBV4-2; 9 bases line up with TRBD1. The CDR3 spans 18 residues. J was trimmed by 2 bases and V by 3 bases; bases with no gene match: 8. Germline V gene sequence: CDR1 LGHNA, CDR2 YNFKEQ. CDR3 in DNA: TGTGCCAGCAGCCAGCAAGGGACAGGGAGCCCTGGGGCCAACGTCCTGACTTTC. Its translation: CASSQQGTGSPGANVLTF.

This sequence joins TRBV19 and TRBJ1-1, with D unclear. Between the trimmed V and J ends, which lost 4 bases and 0 bases, there was a span of 12 bases. CDR1 is LNHDA and CDR2 is SQIVND in the germline V gene (reference sequence). CDR3 length: 15 amino acids. The CDR3 reads CASSTSWSMNTEAFF. The CDR3 DNA reads TGTGCCAGTAGTACGTCATGGAGTATGAACACTGAAGCTTTCTTT.

The V gene is TRBV4-2, the J gene TRBJ1-2, with TRBD1 matching over 8 bases. Losses at the gene ends were 3 bases for V and 3 bases for J; bases not matched to a gene: 9. There are 16 residues in the CDR3. Germline V CDR1 and CDR2: LGHNA, YNFKEQ. CDR3 in DNA: TGTGCCAGCAGCCACGAACCGGACAGGGAGGACTATGGCTACACCTTC. Translated: CASSHEPDREDYGYTF.

This chain connects TRBV10-2 to TRBJ1-1, with 8 positions matching TRBD1. Looked up from germline, CDR1 is WSHSY and CDR2 is SAAADI. The junction had 1 base not matched to a gene; V was cut back by 0 bases and J by 1 base. The CDR3 loop spans 15 amino acids. DNA for the CDR3: TGCGCCAGCAGTGAGTCCGGGACAGGGAACACTGAAGCTTTCTTT. It is translated as CASSESGTGNTEAFF.

CDR3 bases: TGCGCCAGCAGCCAAGATTCGGTAGCGGTGCTCAATGAGCAGTTCTTC. Amino acid sequence: CASSQDSVAVLNEQFF. The gene calls are TRBV4-3 and TRBJ2-1; the D gene is possibly TRBD2 (6 bases). Trimming cost V 0 bases and J 6 bases, with 15 bases left between them. Germline values: CDR1 LGHNA, CDR2 YSLEER. The CDR3 contains 16 residues.

This chain links TRBV4-1 with TRBJ2-5; 11 nucleotides line up with TRBD2. Germline-derived CDR1 and CDR2 are MGHRA and YSYEKL. V trimming: 10 bases; J trimming: 5 bases; junction bases outside the gene matches: 9. This CDR3 comprises 14 residues. The CDR3 region has the DNA TGCGCCACGGGGACTAGCGGCGGGGGGGAGACCCAGTACTTC. Protein sequence: CATGTSGGGETQYF.

The V call is TRBV2, the J call TRBJ2-7, with 9 bases aligning to TRBD2. V lost 6 bases to trimming and J lost 4 bases; unmatched junction nucleotides: 7. CDR1 SNHLY and CDR2 FYNNEI come from the germline V gene. The length of the CDR3 is 14 residues. The CDR3 spells CASSPLAGEYEQYF. The CDR3, as DNA: TGTGCCAGCAGCCCACTAGCGGGTGAATACGAGCAGTACTTC.

The V call is TRBV12-5, the J call TRBJ1-2; D not resolved. The CDR3 consists of 13 residues. Trimming shortened V by 1 base and J by 10 bases, and 13 bases separated the two germline ends. Germline-derived CDR1 and CDR2 are LGHNT and FRNRAP. The CDR3 DNA is TGTGCTAGTGGTTTGGCGGAGGGATCCTCCTACACCTTC. Encoded protein: CASGLAEGSSYTF. Looking up the rest from reference TRBV12-5 and TRBJ1-2 gives the full variable domain: DARVTQTPRHKVTEMGQEVTMRCQPILGHNTVFWYRQTMMQGLELLAYFRNRAPLDDSGMPKDRFSAEMPDATLATLKIQPSEPRDSAVYFCASGLAEGSSYTFGSGTRLTVV.